Below are 25 T cell receptor beta chains sequenced from a single sample in a study of T cell repertoires in cytomegalovirus infection. No antigen has been assigned to these receptors. TCRdb fed the reads into MiXCR, producing one record per CDR3 protein. The repertoire holds fewer than 900,000 distinct CDR3 sequences, with almost 30% as singletons. Source: cultured CD8+ T cells from PBMCs, taken from culture after CMV antigen stimulation. These receptors came from a human donor in good health (CMV status not recorded). Some clones in this sample may be carry-over from other donors' samples.

This chain links TRBV27 with TRBJ1-1; TRBD1 might be the D (6 bases). The germline CDR1 and CDR2 sequences are MNHEY and SMNVEV (reference sequence). The CDR3 is 18 residues long. The V end was cut by 5 bases, the J end by 1 base, with 23 bases between. CDR3 in DNA: TGTGCCAGCAGTAAAAGCCCCTATGCGGGGGCCGGGAACACTGAAGCTTTCTTT. It specifies CASSKSPYAGAGNTEAFF.

This clonotype has just a few counts. V gene TRBV15 combines with J gene TRBJ2-1, with D uncertain. The V end lost 1 base, the J end lost 7 bases, and 11 bases lay between the germline ends. Germline CDR1 and CDR2: LNHNV and YYDKDF (reference sequence). There are 14 residues in the CDR3. As DNA, the CDR3 is TGTGCCACCAGCAGAGCCGGCTCTTCGAATGAGCAGTTCTTC. Its protein product is CATSRAGSSNEQFF.

The chain carries TRBV7-6 and TRBJ2-3; either TRBD1 or TRBD2 may supply D (5 bases each). Germline V gives CDR1 SGHVS, CDR2 FNYEAQ. V was cut by 7 bases and J by 6 bases, with 26 bases left in between. The CDR3 is made up of 17 amino acids. DNA of the CDR3: TGTGCCAGCAACAATTTAATCAGGGACCCAGGTTTGGATACGCAGTATTTT. Encoded protein: CASNNLIRDPGLDTQYF.

The chain uses TRBV6-6 and TRBJ1-5; 9 nucleotides agree with TRBD1. After removal of 10 bases from V and 2 bases from J, the junction contained 12 bases not matched to a gene. Germline V CDR1 and CDR2: MNHNY, SVGAGI (reference sequence). The CDR3 contains 16 residues. CDR3 sequence reads: CATVPGQGWGNQPQHF. CDR3 DNA sequence: TGTGCCACCGTCCCGGGACAGGGTTGGGGCAATCAGCCCCAGCATTTT.

V and J are TRBV12-3 or TRBV12-4 and TRBJ2-3; possibly TRBD2 for D (7 bases). V lost 8 bases to trimming and J lost 4 bases, with 13 bases between them. The CDR3 has 13 residues. In DNA form, the CDR3 reads TGTGCCAGCGCCGGGGGGCTTGCAGATACGCAGTATTTT. Translation gives CASAGGLADTQYF.

At least ten counts were recorded for this clonotype. The chain is built from TRBV7-6 and TRBJ2-5; the D gene is possibly TRBD2 (7 bases). The germline V and J ends were trimmed by 3 bases and 5 bases, with 13 bases remaining between them. Germline V gives CDR1 SGHVS, CDR2 FNYEAQ. CDR3 size: 14 residues. CDR3 DNA: TGTGCCAGCAGCTTTTCGGGGGGCGCCGAGACCCAGTACTTC. Protein product: CASSFSGGAETQYF.

The chain combines TRBV19 with TRBJ2-7, with TRBD1 matching 7 bases. Unmatched junction bases numbered 6, after V lost 3 bases and J lost 4 bases. This CDR3 region has 14 residues. The germline CDR1 and CDR2 sequences are LNHDA and SQIVND (reference sequence). CDR3 DNA: TGTGCCAGTAGTATTGTGGCAGGGGGTTACGAGCAGTACTTC. It is translated as CASSIVAGGYEQYF. Complete variable domain (other parts from reference TRBV19 and TRBJ2-7): DGGITQSPKYLFRKEGQNVTLSCEQNLNHDAMYWYRQDPGQGLRLIYYSQIVNDFQKGDIAEGYSVSREKKESFPLTVTSAQKNPTAFYLCASSIVAGGYEQYFGPGTRLTVT.

J is TRBJ2-1 and V is TRBV29-1; 7 nucleotides match TRBD1. V lost 4 bases, J lost 6 bases, and 9 bases stayed unmatched. The CDR3 is 14 residues long. CDR1 is SQVTM, CDR2 ANQGSEA, per germline. The CDR3 here is CSVAETGSGNEQFF. In nucleotides, the CDR3 is TGCAGCGTTGCCGAGACAGGGTCCGGCAATGAGCAGTTCTTC.

This clonotype occurred once. The V call is TRBV20-1, the J call TRBJ2-5, with 10 bases lining up with TRBD2. The CDR3 runs 15 residues. Germline-derived CDR1 and CDR2 are DFQATT and SNEGSKA (reference sequence). Trimming took 7 bases from V and 7 from J; bases not matched to a gene: 15. This CDR3 reads CSVPRPSGGAGTQYF. The CDR3 DNA reads TGCAGTGTCCCCCGGCCTAGCGGGGGCGCCGGGACCCAGTACTTC.

The chain uses TRBV7-9 and TRBJ1-1, with D perhaps matching TRBD1 (5 bases). CDR3 length equals 14 residues. V was clipped by 1 base and J by 6 bases, with 12 bases between them. Germline loops: CDR1 SEHNR, CDR2 FQNEAQ (reference sequence). The CDR3 sequence is CASSLVATGAEAFF. The CDR3 region has the DNA TGTGCCAGCAGCTTAGTCGCCACAGGCGCTGAAGCTTTCTTT.

This chain joins TRBV4-1 and TRBJ2-1; D gene ambiguous. Germline V gene lookup returns CDR1 MGHRA and CDR2 YSYEKL. Trimming took off 3 bases at V and 2 bases at J, with 14 bases between the two ends. This CDR3 region has 16 residues. For the CDR3, the DNA is TGCGCCAGCAGCCACAAGTTGGTTCCGACCTACAATGAGCAGTTCTTC. Translation: CASSHKLVPTYNEQFF.

A note on this clonotype: One junction end disagrees with the germline gene, perhaps due to a read error. J is TRBJ2-7 and V is TRBV7-2; D gene uncertain. Germline CDR1 reads SGHTA; CDR2 reads FQGNSA. The CDR3 runs to 12 residues. The CDR3 DNA reads TGTGCCAGCAGCTTATCCAGACCTCCCGGAACCTTC. This codes for CASSLSRPPGTF.

The rearrangement links TRBV5-5 to TRBJ2-5; D gene uncertain. This CDR3 comprises 16 residues. Trimming removed 0 bases from V and 2 bases from J, with 14 bases in between. Germline V lookup: CDR1 SGHKS, CDR2 YYEKEE (reference sequence). The CDR3: CASSLEGHLVQETQYF. The DNA of the CDR3 is TGTGCCAGCAGCTTGGAAGGTCACCTTGTACAAGAGACCCAGTACTTC.

This clonotype was recorded many times. The chain recombines TRBV27 with TRBJ1-2, with TRBD1 identical over 7 bases. CDR3 length equals 15 residues. Germline V gene lookup returns CDR1 MNHEY and CDR2 SMNVEV (reference sequence). Trimming removed 2 bases from V and 4 bases from J; junction bases left unmatched: 7. The chain's CDR3 is CASSLRAGGVYGYTF. The CDR3 DNA reads as TGTGCCAGCAGTTTAAGGGCAGGGGGGGTCTATGGCTACACCTTC.

The CDR3 protein is CASSIAPMNTRYQETQYF. CDR3 DNA: TGTGCCAGTAGTATAGCCCCCATGAACACGAGGTACCAAGAGACCCAGTACTTC. The genes are TRBV19 and TRBJ2-5; no clear D. Germline loops: CDR1 LNHDA, CDR2 SQIVND (reference sequence). V gave up 1 base and J gave up 0 bases, with 18 bases separating them. This CDR3 is built from 18 residues.

This sequence joins TRBV27 and TRBJ2-7; D possibly corresponds to TRBD2 (6 bases). The CDR3 length is 13 residues. Germline CDR1 and CDR2: MNHEY and SMNVEV (reference sequence). Trimming took off 3 bases at V and 4 bases at J, with 10 bases between the two ends. CDR3 loop: CASSFASGYEQYV. Written as DNA, the CDR3 is TGTGCCAGCAGTTTTGCCAGCGGGTACGAGCAGTACGTC.

In this sample, this clonotype turned up many times. The chain carries TRBV7-6 and TRBJ2-1; D perhaps matches TRBD1 (5 bases). The CDR3 is 14 amino acids. Germline lookup yields CDR1 SGHVS and CDR2 FNYEAQ. The V end lost 1 base, the J end lost 3 bases, and 7 bases lay between the germline ends. CDR3 loop: CASSLEDSYNEQFF. The CDR3 nucleotides read TGTGCCAGCAGCTTAGAAGACAGCTACAATGAGCAGTTCTTC.

The chain recombines TRBV4-1 with TRBJ2-3, with D perhaps TRBD1 or TRBD2 (5 bases each). The V and J ends lost 1 base and 3 bases respectively, with 17 bases between them. Per the germline V gene, CDR1 is MGHRA and CDR2 is YSYEKL. The CDR3 totals 17 residues. CDR3: CASSQGSGRIITDTQYF. In DNA, the CDR3 is TGCGCCAGCAGCCAAGGCTCGGGACGGATTATTACAGATACGCAGTATTTT.

Of note for this clonotype: This likely comes from a read error, as the CDR3 has no conserved phenylalanine or tryptophan at its end. The rearrangement uses TRBV6-2 or TRBV6-3 and TRBJ1-2; D might be TRBD1 (5 bases). Germline V gene sequence: CDR1 MNHEY, CDR2 SVGEGT. Trimming took 0 bases from V and 8 from J, leaving 31 bases between them. This CDR3 has 20 amino acids. The CDR3: CASSYSIARVGVDTPRGYTY. The CDR3 DNA reads as TGTGCCAGCAGTTACTCGATCGCCCGTGTCGGGGTGGACACACCGCGGGGCTACACCTAC.

The rearrangement joins TRBV27 to TRBJ2-6; D ambiguous. The CDR3 covers 15 residues. CDR1 and CDR2 (germline): MNHEY, SMNVEV (reference sequence). V dropped 6 bases and J dropped 0 bases, with 9 bases sitting between them. In DNA form, the CDR3 reads TGTGCCAGCAGGCTGACCAGCTCTGGGGCCAACGTCCTGACTTTC. Translating gives CASRLTSSGANVLTF.

The V and J genes are TRBV6-8 and TRBJ1-5, with D perhaps TRBD1 (6 bases). V was trimmed by 7 bases and J by 0 bases, leaving 10 bases between them. CDR1 is MNHGY, CDR2 SAAAGT, per germline. CDR3 size: 14 residues. The CDR3 nucleotides read TGTGCCAGCAAAACAGGGCTTAGCAATCAGCCCCAGCATTTT. This gives the protein CASKTGLSNQPQHF.

This clonotype was detected only a few times. The chain links TRBV7-6 to TRBJ2-2; the D gene is possibly TRBD1 (6 bases). The length of the CDR3 is 17 residues. V was clipped by 3 bases and J by 1 base, with 15 bases between them. CDR1 and CDR2 (germline): SGHVS, FNYEAQ. For the CDR3, the DNA is TGTGCCAGCAGCTTGGAAGGGGGAAGCCTGAACACCGGGGAGCTGTTTTTT. Translated, it gives CASSLEGGSLNTGELFF.

With respect to this clonotype: A single base separates this from a much larger clone, so it may be a read error. This sequence joins TRBV7-6 and TRBJ2-1; D is unresolved. CDR1 and CDR2 from the germline V gene are SGHVS and FNYEAQ. The CDR3 runs to 13 residues. The CDR3 sequence is CASRHTSYTEQFF. CDR3 nucleotides: TGTGCCAGCCGGCACACCTCCTACACTGAGCAGTTCTTC.

This clonotype was recorded many times. V is TRBV7-6 and J is TRBJ1-2; D may be TRBD1 (6 bases). The CDR3 is 15 residues long. Germline loops: CDR1 SGHVS, CDR2 FNYEAQ. The V and J ends lost 4 bases and 7 bases respectively, with 19 bases between them. The CDR3 DNA is TGTGCCAGCAGCTCGGCACAAACAGGGACGGCTGGCTACACCTTC. Translation gives CASSSAQTGTAGYTF.

There are many counts of this clonotype. This rearrangement joins TRBV19 to TRBJ2-1; possibly TRBD1 for D (5 bases). There are 11 residues in the CDR3. Germline V gives CDR1 LNHDA, CDR2 SQIVND (reference sequence). V was shortened by 8 bases and J by 8 bases, with 10 bases between the two germline ends. Written as DNA, the CDR3 is TGTGCCAGTCTTCAGGGCTATGAGCAGTTCTTC. It specifies CASLQGYEQFF.